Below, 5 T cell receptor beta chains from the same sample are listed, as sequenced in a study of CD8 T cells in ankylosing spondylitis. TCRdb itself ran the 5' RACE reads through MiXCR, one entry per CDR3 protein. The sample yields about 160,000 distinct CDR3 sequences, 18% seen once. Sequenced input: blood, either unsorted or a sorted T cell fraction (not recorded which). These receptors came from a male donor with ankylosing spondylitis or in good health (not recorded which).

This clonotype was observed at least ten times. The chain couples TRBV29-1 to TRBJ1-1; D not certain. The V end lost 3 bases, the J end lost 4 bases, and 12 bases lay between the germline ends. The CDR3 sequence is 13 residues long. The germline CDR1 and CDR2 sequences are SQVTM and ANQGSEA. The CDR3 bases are TGCAGCGTTGAGACCGATTTGGGCACTGAAGCTTTCTTT. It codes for CSVETDLGTEAFF.

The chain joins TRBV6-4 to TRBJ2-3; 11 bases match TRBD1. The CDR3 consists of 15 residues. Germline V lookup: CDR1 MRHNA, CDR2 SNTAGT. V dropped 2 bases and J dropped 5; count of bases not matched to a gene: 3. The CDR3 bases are TGTGCCAGCAGTGACCCCGGGACAGGGGGAGATACGCAGTATTTT. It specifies CASSDPGTGGDTQYF.

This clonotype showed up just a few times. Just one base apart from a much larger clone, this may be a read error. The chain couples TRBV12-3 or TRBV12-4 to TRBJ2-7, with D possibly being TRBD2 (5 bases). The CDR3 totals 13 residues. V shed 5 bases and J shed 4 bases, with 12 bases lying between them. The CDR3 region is CASSVGSVYEQYF. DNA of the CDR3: TGTGCCAGCAGTGTCGGTAGCGTGTACGAGCAGTACTTC.

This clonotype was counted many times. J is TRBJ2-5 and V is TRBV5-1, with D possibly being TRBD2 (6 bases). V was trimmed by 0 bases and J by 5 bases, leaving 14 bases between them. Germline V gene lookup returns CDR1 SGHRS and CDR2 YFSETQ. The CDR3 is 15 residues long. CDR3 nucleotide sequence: TGCGCCAGCAGCTTGGCTCTAGCGAAGGGGGAGACCCAGTACTTC. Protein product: CASSLALAKGETQYF. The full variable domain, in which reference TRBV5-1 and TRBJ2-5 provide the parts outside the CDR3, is KAGVTQTPRYLIKTRGQQVTLSCSPISGHRSVSWYQQTPGQGLQFLFEYFSETQRNKGNFPGRFSGRQFSNSRSEMNVSTLELGDSALYLCASSLALAKGETQYFGPGTRLLVL.

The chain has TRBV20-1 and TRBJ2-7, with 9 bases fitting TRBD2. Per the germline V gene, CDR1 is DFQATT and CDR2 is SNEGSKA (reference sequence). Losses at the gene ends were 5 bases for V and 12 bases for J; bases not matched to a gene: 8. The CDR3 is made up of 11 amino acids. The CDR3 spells CSAGGSGSWYF. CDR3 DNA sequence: TGCAGTGCTGGGGGTAGCGGGAGTTGGTACTTC.